A selection of T cell receptor beta chains follows, all from one sample in a study of blood T cells in healthy people across ages. TCRdb called the 5' RACE reads again in MiXCR, with one record for every CDR3 protein. The sample lists over a million distinct CDR3 sequences; 59% were seen once. Material: blood. The receptors come from a man aged 18 to 30 in good health. Each CDR3 is given with its conserved first and last residue. D genes are given only for firm matches. Part of the rows lack a size; the others show once, few, many or a class for expanded clones.

V,D,size,J,DNA,CDR3
TRBV29-1,-,-,TRBJ2-2,TGCAGCGTCCCCGGGGCCGGGGAGCTGTTTTTT,CSVPGAGELFF
TRBV4-1,TRBD2,few,TRBJ2-1,TGCGCCAGCAGCCACCCTAAGACTAGCGGGAGAACTGCTGAGCAGTTCTTC,CASSHPKTSGRTAEQFF
TRBV4-2,-,-,TRBJ2-5,TGTGCCAGCAGCCAGACTTGGGGGGAGACCCAGTACTTC,CASSQTWGETQYF
TRBV5-1,TRBD1,-,TRBJ2-5,TGCGCCAGCAGCTTGTTTCCAGGGGGCGGAGAGACCCAGTACTTC,CASSLFPGGGETQYF
TRBV20-1,-,-,TRBJ1-1,TGCAGTGCTAGAGTAAGCGCTGAAGCTTTCTTT,CSARVSAEAFF
TRBV6-5,TRBD1,-,TRBJ2-7,TGTGCCAGCAGTTACCAGGGGGCGCCGGTCGAGCAGTACTTC,CASSYQGAPVEQYF
TRBV25-1,-,-,TRBJ2-7,TGTGCCAGCAGTGAAACAGGGCTAAGGTTCTACGAGCAGTACTTC,CASSETGLRFYEQYF
TRBV24-1,-,-,TRBJ1-5,TGTGCCACCAGTGACCCTCCGGGCCTTAGCAATCAGCCCCAGCATTTT,CATSDPPGLSNQPQHF
TRBV7-2,-,-,TRBJ2-5,TGTGCCAGCAGCTTGGGTTGGAAGTACCAAGAGACCCAGTACTTC,CASSLGWKYQETQYF
TRBV7-6,-,few,TRBJ2-7,TGTGCCAGCAGCCCTCGCGAAGGCCGCTACGAGCAGTACTTC,CASSPREGRYEQYF
TRBV5-1,TRBD2,-,TRBJ2-5,TGCGCCAGCAGCGAGGGACTACCTCAAGAGACCCAGTACTTC,CASSEGLPQETQYF
TRBV7-9,TRBD1,-,TRBJ2-1,TGTGCCAGCAGCTGGACAGGGGGCAGAGGCAATGAGCAGTTCTTC,CASSWTGGRGNEQFF
TRBV10-1,-,once,TRBJ2-2,TGCGCCAGCAGTGAATCCTGGGGGACTTACACCGGGGAGCTGTTTTTT,CASSESWGTYTGELFF
TRBV25-1,-,-,TRBJ1-4,TGTGCCAGCACCCCCCGGGGAGGCTTTAATGAAAAACTGTTTTTT,CASTPRGGFNEKLFF
TRBV25-1,TRBD1,-,TRBJ1-1,TGTGCCAGCAGTGCACACAGGGGGCTGGGCACTGAAGCTTTCTTT,CASSAHRGLGTEAFF
TRBV6-5,-,-,TRBJ1-1,TGTGCCAGCAGTTCCATCGGGGGACACACTGAAGCTTTCTTT,CASSSIGGHTEAFF
TRBV6-6,-,-,TRBJ2-3,TGTGCCAGCAGTTACGCTTTGACGCAGTATTTT,CASSYALTQYF
TRBV27,-,once,TRBJ2-3,TGTGCCAGCACCACAGGTACTAGCACAGATACGCAGTATTTT,CASTTGTSTDTQYF
TRBV6-2/TRBV6-3,-,-,TRBJ1-3,TGTGCCAGCAGTTACGGGACCTGGCTCGTGGGAAACACCATATATTTT,CASSYGTWLVGNTIYF
TRBV28,-,few,TRBJ2-7,TGTGCCAGCACTCCCCAACGGGCTTCCTACGAGCAGTACTTC,CASTPQRASYEQYF
TRBV20-1,-,-,TRBJ1-6,TGCAGTGCTACCCACAGGGTGAATAATTCACCCCTCCACTTT,CSATHRVNNSPLHF
TRBV7-9,-,-,TRBJ1-6,TGTGCCAGCAGCTTAGTTAGGAGTTCACCCCTCCACTTT,CASSLVRSSPLHF
TRBV29-1,-,-,TRBJ2-3,TGCAGCGTTGAAGATCTTAACCAGGGCACAGATACGCAGTATTTT,CSVEDLNQGTDTQYF
TRBV12-3/TRBV12-4,TRBD1,-,TRBJ1-5,TGTGCCAGCAGCCACGAGTGGGGACAGGGTCACAGAGCCCCGGGGCAGCCCCAGCATTTT,CASSHEWGQGHRAPGQPQHF
TRBV14,-,-,TRBJ2-4,TGTGCCAGCAGGGAATCAGGGTCACTAGCCAAAAACATTCAGTACTTC,CASRESGSLAKNIQYF
TRBV2,-,-,TRBJ2-1,TGTGCCAGCAGTGAATCCGCAGAGGCGGGACGATACTACAATGAGCAGTTCTTC,CASSESAEAGRYYNEQFF
TRBV20-1,-,-,TRBJ2-4,TGCAGTGCTCACGCCGAGGGATCGATGGCCAAAAACATTCAGTACTTC,CSAHAEGSMAKNIQYF
TRBV29-1,TRBD1,few,TRBJ2-5,TGCAGCGCCGAGGGGGCGGGAGAGACCCAGTACTTC,CSAEGAGETQYF
TRBV4-3,TRBD1,once,TRBJ1-2,TGCGCCAGCAGCCCGACCGAGAGGGGGCGGACGCGCTACACCTTC,CASSPTERGRTRYTF
TRBV2,TRBD1,-,TRBJ1-5,TGTGCCAGCAGTGGGGACAGCTTTAGCAATCAGCCCCAGCATTTT,CASSGDSFSNQPQHF
TRBV6-5,TRBD1,-,TRBJ1-3,TGTGCCAGCAGCTGGGACAGCGGAAACACCATATATTTT,CASSWDSGNTIYF
TRBV9,TRBD1,-,TRBJ2-1,TGTGCCAGCAGCATCCCCGGGACAGGGGGCAATGAGCAGTTCTTC,CASSIPGTGGNEQFF
TRBV5-1,-,once,TRBJ2-3,TGCGCCAGCAGCTTGGAGCACAGGGTTATAGATACGCAGTATTTT,CASSLEHRVIDTQYF
TRBV7-6,-,-,TRBJ2-7,TGTGCCAGCAGCTCACGTCAGGGGACTCGGTATAGCGAGCAGTACTTC,CASSSRQGTRYSEQYF
TRBV29-1,-,few,TRBJ2-1,TGCAGCGTCTCCGTCGGGGAGCAGTTCTTC,CSVSVGEQFF
TRBV5-5,-,once,TRBJ1-1,TGTGCCAGCAGCTGGGGAGGGAGGGGAAACACTGAAGCTTTCTTT,CASSWGGRGNTEAFF
TRBV6-5,TRBD2,-,TRBJ2-1,TGTGCCAGCAGTTACTCCGCGGGAGTGTCCTACAATGAGCAGTTCTTC,CASSYSAGVSYNEQFF
TRBV7-9,TRBD2,-,TRBJ2-7,TGTGCCAGCAGCCTCCCCGGACTAGCGCAGTACGAGCAGTACTTC,CASSLPGLAQYEQYF
TRBV29-1,-,-,TRBJ2-3,TGCAGCGTTGGAGGCCAGGCCACAGATACGCAGTATTTT,CSVGGQATDTQYF
TRBV3-1,-,-,TRBJ2-7,TGTGCCAGCAGACAAGCGAGGAGCGACGAGCAGTACTTC,CASRQARSDEQYF
TRBV5-4,-,-,TRBJ1-2,TGTGCCAGCAGCCCCCGACAGGATGAAGGGGGCTACACCTTC,CASSPRQDEGGYTF
TRBV29-1,-,few,TRBJ2-5,TGCAGCGTAGCCTCCCCGATACTATTTGAGACCCAGTACTTC,CSVASPILFETQYF
TRBV27,-,-,TRBJ2-1,TGTGCCAGCAGTTTATTGAGCGGTTACAATGAGCAGTTCTTC,CASSLLSGYNEQFF
TRBV10-3,TRBD1,-,TRBJ1-4,TGTGCCATCAGGGGGGCAGGGACAGGAGGAAAACTGTTTTTT,CAIRGAGTGGKLFF
TRBV28,TRBD2,-,TRBJ2-4,TGTGCCAGCAACCCTAGCGGGGGACCTTCTTCCAAAAACATTCAGTACTTC,CASNPSGGPSSKNIQYF
TRBV12-3/TRBV12-4,-,few,TRBJ2-3,TGTGCCAGCAGTTTTGGAGGGGCTAGCACAGATACGCAGTATTTT,CASSFGGASTDTQYF
TRBV6-2/TRBV6-3,-,-,TRBJ2-5,TGTGCCAGCAGTTACGTGAAGGGTTGGGAGACCCAGTACTTC,CASSYVKGWETQYF
TRBV6-1,-,-,TRBJ1-4,TGTGCCAGCAGTGAAAATACAGTTAAACTGTTTTTT,CASSENTVKLFF
TRBV12-3/TRBV12-4,TRBD1,few,TRBJ1-1,TGTGCCAGCACCCCGGACAGGGTGGGTGAAGCTTTCTTT,CASTPDRVGEAFF
TRBV6-5,TRBD1,few,TRBJ1-2,TGTGCCAGCAGTTACTCGAAGTTCCGGGACAGGGGACTCTATGGCTACACCTTC,CASSYSKFRDRGLYGYTF
TRBV2,-,few,TRBJ2-7,TGTGCCAGCATTGTCGGGGGACAGTACGAGCAGTACTTC,CASIVGGQYEQYF
TRBV14,TRBD1,-,TRBJ2-3,TGTGCCAGCAGCCAAGGATTTCGGGACAGGCCTTCAGATACGCAGTATTTT,CASSQGFRDRPSDTQYF
TRBV25-1,-,few,TRBJ1-2,TGTGCCAGCAGTGAATATTACTATGGCTACACCTTC,CASSEYYYGYTF
TRBV9,-,-,TRBJ1-2,TGTGCCAGCAGCGTAGCCGGCCAGGGAAACTATGGCTACACCTTC,CASSVAGQGNYGYTF
TRBV4-2,-,-,TRBJ1-1,TGTGCCAGCAGCCAACAGGGAATCGACTCGAACGAGGGAATTGGGAACACTGAAGCTTTCTTT,CASSQQGIDSNEGIGNTEAFF
TRBV14,-,few,TRBJ1-2,TGTGCCAGCAGCCAAGATTTCACGGCTTATGGCTACACCTTC,CASSQDFTAYGYTF
TRBV5-1,-,-,TRBJ2-3,TGCGCCAGCAAAAAAGTCTGCGAGGGGGCAGATACGCAGTATTTT,CASKKVCEGADTQYF